This T cell receptor beta chain was captured in a study of T cells in Graves' hyperthyroidism and ophthalmopathy. The V segment lost 6 bases and the J segment 4 bases; nucleotides outside the gene matches: 9. The CDR3 length is 15 residues. The V gene's germline CDR1 is MNHNS and CDR2 SASEGT. Using RNA transcripts as the source, TCR beta CDR3 regions were amplified. Using the HTBI primer set, a first-round RT-PCR was run on the TCR CDR3. TCRdb analysed the multiplex PCR reads with MiXCR anew, one entry per CDR3 protein. The sample records 400,000 or so distinct CDR3 sequences, about 14% being singletons. The table lists this clonotype with a few counts.

The J gene is TRBJ2-3, the V gene TRBV6-1; 8 bases line up with TRBD1. The sequence was collected from a woman in her twenties or thirties with Graves' ophthalmopathy. Sequencing was carried out using blood. In DNA, the CDR3 is TGTGCCAGCAGACCCGGACAGGGTAAGGCAGATACGCAGTATTTT. This gives the protein CASRPGQGKADTQYF.